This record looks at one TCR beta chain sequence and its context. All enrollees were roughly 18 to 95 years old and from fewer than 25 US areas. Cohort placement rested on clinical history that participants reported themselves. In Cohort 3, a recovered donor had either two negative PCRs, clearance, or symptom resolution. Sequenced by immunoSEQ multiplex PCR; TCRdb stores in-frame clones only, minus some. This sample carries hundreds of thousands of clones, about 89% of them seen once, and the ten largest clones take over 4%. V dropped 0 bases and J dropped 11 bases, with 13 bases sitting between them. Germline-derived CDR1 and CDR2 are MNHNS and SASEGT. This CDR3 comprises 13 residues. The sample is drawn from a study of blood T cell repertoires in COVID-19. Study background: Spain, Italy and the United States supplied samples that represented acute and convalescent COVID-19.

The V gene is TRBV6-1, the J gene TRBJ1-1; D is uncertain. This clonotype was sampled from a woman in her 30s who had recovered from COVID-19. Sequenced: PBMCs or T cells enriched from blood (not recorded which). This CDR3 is CASSEALSGGAFF. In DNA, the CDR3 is TGTGCCAGCAGTGAAGCGCTAAGCGGTGGCGCTTTCTTT.